This T cell receptor beta chain derives from a study of shared clonotypes between healthy human individuals. Germline V CDR1 and CDR2: SGDLS, YYNGEE. V was trimmed by 4 bases and J by 3 bases, leaving 13 bases between them. This CDR3 comprises 14 residues. Measured with immunoSEQ multiplex PCR; TCRdb has only the in-frame clones, and not every one. The sample holds hundreds of thousands of clones, about 96% seen once. Terminally differentiated effector memory CD45RA+ cells were left out of the naive CD8 fraction, which was CD45RO-negative and positively selected for CCR7. Material for sequencing was naive CD8+ T cells sorted from blood. The TCR sequence derives from a woman aged 25 to 39 in good health. V usage is TRBV9 and J usage is TRBJ1-1; D ambiguous. The CDR3 loop reads CASSTAPLDTEAFF. In nucleotides, the CDR3 is TGTGCCAGCAGCACTGCCCCTTTGGACACTGAAGCTTTCTTT.